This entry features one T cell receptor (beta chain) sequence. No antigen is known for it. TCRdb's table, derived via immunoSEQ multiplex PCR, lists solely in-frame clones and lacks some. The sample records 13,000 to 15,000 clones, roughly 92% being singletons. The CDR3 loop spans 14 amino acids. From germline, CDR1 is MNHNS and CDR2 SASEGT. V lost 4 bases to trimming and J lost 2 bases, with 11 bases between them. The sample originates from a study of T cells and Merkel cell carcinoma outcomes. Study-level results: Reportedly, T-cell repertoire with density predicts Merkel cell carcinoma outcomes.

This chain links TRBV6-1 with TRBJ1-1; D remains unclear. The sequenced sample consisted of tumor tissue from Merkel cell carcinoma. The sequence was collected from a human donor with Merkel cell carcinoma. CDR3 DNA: TGTGCCAGCAGTGTCAGGCCTTCTAACACTGAAGCTTTCTTT. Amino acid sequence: CASSVRPSNTEAFF.